This T cell receptor beta chain came from a study of human T cells and chemical hapten exposure. Study-wide context: Patch tests containing 0.01% DPC, applied to the upper back, were read at 6 days.

There are many counts of this clonotype. The antigen is undetermined. Described time point: patch test 2, 6 weeks after DPC sensitization. As to treatment: therapeutic diphenylcyclopropenone sensitization with weekly scalp DPC. Sequencing started from total RNA isolated from unfractionated whole blood. The library labeled individual cDNA molecules by adding unique molecular identifiers to them. TCRdb reprocessed the RACE reads with MiXCR, giving one entry per CDR3 protein. The top ten hold roughly 2% of the sample, which has 100,000 or so distinct CDR3 sequences, roughly 11% seen once. Whole-study findings and limits: Given that the donors had alopecia, their immune response may differ from that seen in healthy people.

CDR1 SGHAT and CDR2 FQNNGV come from the germline V gene. With 3 bases removed from V and 0 bases from J, the gap between germline ends came to 5 bases. The CDR3 runs 13 residues. The V and J genes are TRBV11-2 and TRBJ1-1; D gene uncertain. The receptor was derived from a man in his forties with alopecia areata. Some clones in this sample may be carry-over from other donors' samples. This specimen consisted of whole blood, obtained in connection with sensitization to the hapten diphenylcyclopropenone (DPC). CDR3 nucleotides: TGTGCCAGCAGCTTTAGTATGAACACTGAAGCTTTCTTT. It specifies CASSFSMNTEAFF. The full variable domain, completed using reference TRBV11-2 and TRBJ1-1, is EAGVAQSPRYKIIEKRQSVAFWCNPISGHATLYWYQQILGQGPKLLIQFQNNGVVDDSQLPKDRFSAERLKGVDSTLKIQPAKLEDSAVYLCASSFSMNTEAFFGQGTRLTVV.